This is a list of T cell receptor beta chains from one sample in a study of blood T cell repertoires in COVID-19. Assay used: immunoSEQ multiplex PCR; TCRdb lists only in-frame clones, some missing. The sample records approximately 42,000 clones, roughly 68% being singletons. Sequences were obtained from peripheral blood. The receptor set was obtained from an elderly man with acute or convalescent COVID-19. Both conserved end residues are part of each CDR3. The D gene is left open where the match is weak. Not all rows give a size; the values are once, few, many and, for expanded clones, a class.

clone_size	cdr3_length	d_call	v_call	j_call	cdr3_aa	cdr3_nt
few	13	-	TRBV10-3	TRBJ1-1	CAISPRGNTEAFF	TGTGCCATCAGTCCCCGAGGGAACACTGAAGCTTTCTTT
-	15	TRBD1	TRBV19	TRBJ1-5	CASSRSGTGGQPQHF	TGTGCCAGTAGTCGATCCGGGACAGGCGGTCAGCCCCAGCATTTT
-	15	TRBD1	TRBV13	TRBJ2-5	CASSLRQGPLGTQYF	TGTGCCAGCAGCCTGAGACAGGGGCCACTGGGGACCCAGTACTTC
once	14	-	TRBV9	TRBJ2-3	CASNSGTSTDTQYF	TGTGCCAGCAACTCCGGGACTTCCACAGATACGCAGTATTTT
few	15	-	TRBV9	TRBJ2-3	CASSVAGGSTDTQYF	TGTGCCAGCAGCGTAGCTGGCGGAAGCACAGATACGCAGTATTTT
-	15	TRBD1	TRBV7-2	TRBJ2-1	CASSPQGTGVGEQFF	TGTGCCAGCAGCCCACAAGGAACAGGGGTGGGTGAGCAGTTCTTC
-	11	-	TRBV30	TRBJ2-4	CALEVKNIQYF	TGTGCCCTAGAGGTGAAAAACATTCAGTACTTC
few	17	TRBD2	TRBV7-8	TRBJ2-2	CASSRRGSGRGTGELFF	TGTGCCAGCAGCCGTAGGGGTAGCGGGAGGGGTACCGGGGAGCTGTTTTTT
-	14	-	TRBV28	TRBJ1-2	CASSSESRFLGYTF	TGTGCCAGCAGCTCGGAGAGCAGATTCCTCGGCTACACCTTC
-	15	TRBD1	TRBV4-1	TRBJ2-7	CASSQDSGQGTKQYF	TGCGCCAGCAGCCAAGACTCGGGACAGGGTACCAAGCAGTACTTC
-	14	-	TRBV11-2	TRBJ1-1	CASSPRRQGTGAFF	TGTGCCAGCAGCCCCCGTCGCCAGGGTACAGGAGCTTTCTTT
-	16	TRBD2	TRBV4-3	TRBJ2-1	CASSQGGGRALGEQFF	TGCGCCAGCAGCCAAGGTGGCGGGAGGGCCCTGGGGGAGCAGTTCTTC
-	16	-	TRBV2	TRBJ1-6	CASRGTPSSYNSPLHF	TGTGCCAGCAGAGGGACTCCGAGCTCCTATAATTCACCCCTCCACTTT
few	18	-	TRBV2	TRBJ2-1	CASSGGRGMDTGYNEQFF	TGTGCCAGCAGTGGAGGCCGGGGGATGGATACGGGGTACAATGAGCAGTTCTTC
-	15	-	TRBV7-2	TRBJ2-7	CASSAGLLYTYEQYF	TGTGCCAGCAGCGCCGGACTACTGTATACCTACGAGCAGTACTTC
-	16	TRBD2	TRBV5-1	TRBJ2-1	CASSPAPRGGANEQFF	TGCGCCAGCAGCCCGGCCCCTAGGGGAGGGGCGAATGAGCAGTTCTTC
many	14	-	TRBV27	TRBJ2-3	CASSTRDGGDTQYF	TGTGCCAGCAGTACCAGAGACGGCGGGGATACGCAGTATTTT
once	14	-	TRBV6-5	TRBJ1-2	CASSYSVGGYGYTF	TGTGCCAGCAGTTACTCGGTAGGGGGCTATGGCTACACCTTC
-	12	-	TRBV9	TRBJ2-5	CASSVGAETQYF	TGTGCCAGCAGCGTAGGGGCGGAGACCCAGTACTTC
-	17	-	TRBV21-1	TRBJ1-6	CASSKKTGRLYNSPLHF	TGTGCCAGCAGCAAAAAAACCGGCAGGTTATATAATTCACCCCTCCACTTT
-	15	TRBD1	TRBV4-3	TRBJ1-2	CASSQDPTGNYGYTF	TGCGCCAGCAGCCAAGATCCGACAGGGAACTATGGCTACACCTTC
-	13	TRBD1	TRBV7-3	TRBJ2-5	CASSLGQGQTQYF	TGTGCCAGCAGCTTAGGACAGGGTCAGACCCAGTACTTC
-	11	-	TRBV6-5	TRBJ2-3	CASSLSGTQYF	TGTGCCAGCAGCCTGAGCGGTACGCAGTATTTT
-	16	TRBD2	TRBV3-1/TRBV3-2	TRBJ2-1	CASSQGLADYYNEQFF	TGTGCCAGCAGCCAAGGACTAGCGGATTACTACAATGAGCAGTTCTTC
-	13	-	TRBV20-1	TRBJ1-2	CSASVGLGGGYTF	TGCAGTGCTAGTGTCGGACTGGGCGGTGGCTACACCTTC
-	16	-	TRBV28	TRBJ2-4	CASSPRTAKAKNIQYF	TGTGCCAGCAGTCCTCGGACAGCCAAAGCCAAAAACATTCAGTACTTC
-	13	-	TRBV9	TRBJ1-2	CASSQGVNYGYTF	TGTGCCAGCAGTCAAGGGGTGAACTATGGCTACACCTTC
once	17	TRBD2	TRBV9	TRBJ2-1	CASSPTSGRAQNNEQFF	TGTGCCAGCAGCCCCACTAGCGGGAGGGCCCAAAACAATGAGCAGTTCTTC
many	14	-	TRBV19	TRBJ2-1	CASSILGRGNEQFF	TGTGCCAGTAGTATCCTTGGAAGGGGTAATGAGCAGTTCTTC
-	15	TRBD1	TRBV19	TRBJ1-4	CASRTSGTGNEKLFF	TGTGCCAGTAGGACCTCCGGGACAGGGAATGAAAAACTGTTTTTT
once	15	-	TRBV6-6	TRBJ2-3	CASSYHPAGTDTQYF	TGTGCCAGCAGTTACCACCCCGCGGGCACAGATACGCAGTATTTT
-	15	-	TRBV6-6	TRBJ1-6	CASSQNTQGNSPLHF	TGTGCCAGCAGTCAAAACACCCAGGGAAATTCACCCCTCCACTTT
once	14	-	TRBV7-2	TRBJ2-7	CASALGGLPYEQYF	TGTGCCAGCGCTTTGGGGGGGCTTCCCTACGAGCAGTACTTC
-	17	-	TRBV2	TRBJ1-3	CASRESSQGFRRNTIYF	TGTGCCAGCAGGGAAAGCTCCCAGGGGTTTCGGAGAAACACCATATATTTT
-	13	-	TRBV10-3	TRBJ2-7	CAISEGQAYEQYF	TGTGCCATCAGTGAGGGACAAGCCTACGAGCAGTACTTC
-	15	TRBD2	TRBV27	TRBJ2-7	CASSNPSGRAYEQYF	TGTGCCAGCAGTAACCCTAGCGGGAGGGCCTACGAGCAGTACTTC
once	13	-	TRBV10-1	TRBJ2-5	CATSREWEETQYF	TGCGCCACTTCCCGGGAGTGGGAAGAGACCCAGTACTTC
-	14	TRBD2	TRBV13	TRBJ2-7	CASSKTGGRFEQYF	TGTGCCAGCAGCAAGACGGGAGGGCGGTTCGAGCAGTACTTC
once	15	-	TRBV10-2	TRBJ2-3	CASSESWSMSDTQYF	TGCGCCAGCAGTGAGTCTTGGTCTATGTCAGATACGCAGTATTTT
-	16	-	TRBV6-6	TRBJ1-4	CASKTQSGGFNEKLFF	TGTGCCAGCAAAACCCAATCGGGGGGCTTCAATGAAAAACTGTTTTTT
-	17	-	TRBV29-1	TRBJ1-2	CSVDPEPVRSSNYGYTF	TGCAGCGTTGACCCCGAACCGGTTCGGTCGTCTAACTATGGCTACACCTTC
few	15	TRBD1	TRBV29-1	TRBJ2-5	CSVEKDRGFQETQYF	TGCAGCGTTGAGAAGGACAGGGGGTTCCAAGAGACCCAGTACTTC
few	17	TRBD1	TRBV6-2/TRBV6-3	TRBJ2-7	CASSYDREAGGFYEQYF	TGTGCCAGCAGTTACGATCGTGAGGCAGGGGGTTTCTACGAGCAGTACTTC
-	14	TRBD1	TRBV30	TRBJ2-2	CARTSGTVTGELFF	TGTGCCCGAACCTCCGGGACAGTCACCGGGGAGCTGTTTTTT
-	14	-	TRBV2	TRBJ1-2	CASSAIGDRVGYTF	TGTGCCAGCAGTGCAATAGGAGACCGGGTTGGCTACACCTTC
medium-sized	12	-	TRBV29-1	TRBJ2-1	CSVEFRVSEQFF	TGCAGCGTTGAATTCAGGGTCTCTGAGCAGTTCTTC
medium-sized	13	TRBD1	TRBV9	TRBJ2-7	CASSAQGAYEQYF	TGTGCCAGCAGCGCACAGGGGGCCTACGAGCAGTACTTC
many	14	-	TRBV7-9	TRBJ2-7	CASSLSSSSYEQYF	TGTGCCAGCAGCTTGAGTAGCAGCTCCTACGAGCAGTACTTC
few	14	-	TRBV12-5	TRBJ2-2	CASGFHTSSGELFF	TGTGCTAGTGGTTTTCATACTAGTTCGGGGGAGCTGTTTTTT
once	15	-	TRBV3-1/TRBV3-2	TRBJ1-5	CASSQGQNSNQPQHF	TGTGCCAGCAGCCAAGGGCAGAATAGCAATCAGCCCCAGCATTTT
-	13	-	TRBV7-2	TRBJ2-5	CASRRGGSETQYF	TGTGCCAGCCGGAGGGGTGGGTCAGAGACCCAGTACTTC
-	15	TRBD1	TRBV28	TRBJ2-7	CASRGTGVHSYEQYF	TGTGCCAGCAGAGGGACAGGCGTTCACTCCTACGAGCAGTACTTC
-	13	-	TRBV2	TRBJ2-2	CASRVENTGELFF	TGTGCCAGCAGGGTAGAGAACACCGGGGAGCTGTTTTTT
-	16	TRBD1	TRBV14	TRBJ2-7	CASSQGMGRGLTEQYF	TGTGCCAGCAGCCAAGGAATGGGCAGGGGGCTTACCGAGCAGTACTTC